A selection of T cell receptor beta chains follows, all from one sample in a study of identifying expanded T cells in peripheral blood. The data were produced by immunoSEQ multiplex PCR, yet TCRdb's version contains in-frame clones alone and is incomplete. The sample records 100,000 to 150,000 clones, 86% being singletons. The sequencing input was blood. The receptors shown here come from a person between 18 and 75 years old in good health. Both conserved end residues are part of each CDR3. The D gene is left open where the match is weak. Only part of the rows carry a size: once, few, many, or a class if the clone is expanded.

size,D,J,V,DNA,CDR3
-,-,TRBJ2-5,TRBV5-5,TGTGCCAGCAGCTTACAGGGCTCAGAGACCCAGTACTTC,CASSLQGSETQYF
medium-sized,-,TRBJ2-3,TRBV10-3,TGTGCCATCAGGTCAGGGGATACGCAGTATTTT,CAIRSGDTQYF
few,-,TRBJ1-6,TRBV7-9,TGTGCCAGCAGCTTAGCCGGGGACGGCCCAAGTCCACCCCTCCACTTT,CASSLAGDGPSPPLHF
-,TRBD1,TRBJ1-5,TRBV27,TGTGCCAGCAGTTTGGACAGGGAGGGTCAGCCCCAGCATTTT,CASSLDREGQPQHF
-,-,TRBJ2-7,TRBV28,TGTGCCAGCAGTTTACTGGGATCCAGCTCCTACGAGCAGTACTTC,CASSLLGSSSYEQYF
once,-,TRBJ1-1,TRBV19,TGTGCCAGTGTAATAGGTCGAATGGATCCCAGCATGAACACTGAAGCTTTCTTT,CASVIGRMDPSMNTEAFF
-,-,TRBJ2-3,TRBV7-2,TGTGCCAGCAGCCGACGGAGGGCGGCAGATACGCAGTATTTT,CASSRRRAADTQYF
-,-,TRBJ2-5,TRBV7-6,TGTGCCAGCAGCTACGTCTCTCCGCAAGAGACCCAGTACTTC,CASSYVSPQETQYF
-,-,TRBJ1-1,TRBV6-6,TGTGCCACCAGGCGTTTGAACACTGAAGCTTTCTTT,CATRRLNTEAFF
-,TRBD2,TRBJ2-7,TRBV7-3,TGTGCCAGCAGCTCGACGTTGGGGACTAGCACCCACGAGCAGTACTTC,CASSSTLGTSTHEQYF
once,TRBD1,TRBJ1-2,TRBV28,TGTGCCAGCAGTTTAGACAGGGGCTATGGCTACACCTTC,CASSLDRGYGYTF
once,TRBD1,TRBJ2-2,TRBV5-6,TGTGCCAGCAGCTTGCTCGACAGGGGGCTGGCCGGGGAGCTGTTTTTT,CASSLLDRGLAGELFF
-,-,TRBJ2-7,TRBV5-4,TGTGCCAGCAGCCCGTCGGGCGCGGTGTTAAGCTACGAGCAGTACTTC,CASSPSGAVLSYEQYF
-,-,TRBJ2-5,TRBV11-3,TGTGCCAGCAGCTTAGGAGGCGAGCCAGAGACCCAGTACTTC,CASSLGGEPETQYF
-,-,TRBJ1-1,TRBV19,TGTGCCAGTAGTATTGGGCAGGCTCCTGAAGCTTTCTTT,CASSIGQAPEAFF
-,-,TRBJ2-5,TRBV7-8,TGTGCCAGCAGCTCTAGAGGGGAGACCCAGTACTTC,CASSSRGETQYF
-,TRBD1,TRBJ1-2,TRBV7-2,TGTGCCAGCAGCCCCCGACAGGGGGCGGGCTATGGCTACACCTTC,CASSPRQGAGYGYTF
-,-,TRBJ2-3,TRBV7-2,TGTGCCAGCAGCCAGGGGCCAGGCCCAACAGATACGCAGTATTTT,CASSQGPGPTDTQYF
once,-,TRBJ2-1,TRBV6-6,TGTGCCAGCAGTTACAAAAGTTCTGGGGCGTTCTTC,CASSYKSSGAFF
-,TRBD1,TRBJ2-7,TRBV5-4,TGTGCCAGCAGCTTCACAGGGGGCACGTACGAGCAGTACTTC,CASSFTGGTYEQYF
-,TRBD2,TRBJ2-4,TRBV28,TGTGCCAGCAGTGAAGATTCCCCCGGGACTAGCGGGAGTAGGGTGCGAAACATTCAGTACTTC,CASSEDSPGTSGSRVRNIQYF
-,-,TRBJ1-5,TRBV6-6,TGTGCCAGCAGTCTAGACGGCTATAGCAATCAGCCCCAGCATTTT,CASSLDGYSNQPQHF
-,-,TRBJ1-2,TRBV28,TGTGCCAGCAGTGTCGGACAACTCTATGGCTACACCTTC,CASSVGQLYGYTF
-,TRBD1,TRBJ2-3,TRBV29-1,TGCAGCGCCGGGACAGGGGACGCGCAGTATTTT,CSAGTGDAQYF
-,-,TRBJ2-5,TRBV9,TGTGCCAGCAGCGCACAGACGGGGCGGGAGACCCAGTACTTC,CASSAQTGRETQYF
-,-,TRBJ1-2,TRBV20-1,TGCAGTGCTAGAGGGTGGATTGGCTACACCTTC,CSARGWIGYTF
-,-,TRBJ2-3,TRBV30,TGTGCCTGGAGTGTACGGCTTTCCTTTGGCACAGATACGCAGTATTTT,CAWSVRLSFGTDTQYF
-,-,TRBJ1-2,TRBV18,TGTGCCAGCTCACCACCCAATTCAGGGGCTGCTAGCTATGGCTACACCTTC,CASSPPNSGAASYGYTF
-,TRBD1,TRBJ2-7,TRBV15,TGTGCCACCAGCAGAGGGACAGGGGACGAATACGAGCAGTACTTC,CATSRGTGDEYEQYF
once,TRBD1,TRBJ1-1,TRBV19,TGTGCCAGTAGTATCCGACAGGGCCTCACTGAAGCTTTCTTT,CASSIRQGLTEAFF
-,TRBD1,TRBJ2-3,TRBV2,TGTGCCAGCAGTATGGGGACAGGGCTGTGGACAGATACGCAGTATTTT,CASSMGTGLWTDTQYF
-,-,TRBJ1-5,TRBV7-3,TGTGCCAGCAGCCTATTGCCAGGGGTTCAGCCCCAGCATTTT,CASSLLPGVQPQHF
-,-,TRBJ2-5,TRBV5-6,TGTGCCAGCAGCTTCCGAGGGCGGGCCCGGGGAGAGACCCAGTACTTC,CASSFRGRARGETQYF
-,-,TRBJ2-3,TRBV6-1,TGTGCCAGCAAGACGACAGAGGTGGATACGCAGTATTTT,CASKTTEVDTQYF
-,-,TRBJ1-1,TRBV5-1,TGCGCCAGCAGCGCTCTTCGCGCGAACACTGAAGCTTTCTTT,CASSALRANTEAFF
few,TRBD2,TRBJ2-2,TRBV6-1,TGTGCCAGCGGGAGGGACTCCCTCACCGGGGAGCTGTTTTTT,CASGRDSLTGELFF
-,TRBD1,TRBJ2-7,TRBV7-3,TGTGCCAGCAGCTTCACAGGGGGCAGCGGGTACGAGCAGTACTTC,CASSFTGGSGYEQYF
-,-,TRBJ1-2,TRBV28,TGTGCCAGCCAGGACAGCCTAAACTATGGCTACACCTTC,CASQDSLNYGYTF
-,TRBD1,TRBJ1-2,TRBV4-1,TGCGCCAGCAGCCTCCTACCGGGACAGGGCAGTGGCTACACCTTC,CASSLLPGQGSGYTF
-,-,TRBJ2-7,TRBV19,TGTGCCAGTAGCCTGGGGGCAGGGCCCGAGCAGTACTTC,CASSLGAGPEQYF
-,-,TRBJ2-3,TRBV15,TGTGCCACCAGCAGAGAAGGGGACTTCACAGATACGCAGTATTTT,CATSREGDFTDTQYF
-,-,TRBJ1-1,TRBV19,TGTGCCAGTAGTATAAGGATGGGGGGAGCTTTCTTT,CASSIRMGGAFF
-,-,TRBJ1-6,TRBV4-3,TGCGCCAGCAGCTCCTGGGACACCGGCAAAATTTCACCCCTCCACTTT,CASSSWDTGKISPLHF
once,-,TRBJ1-6,TRBV7-9,TGTGCCAGCAGCTTAAACGAGAATTCACCCCTCCACTTT,CASSLNENSPLHF
once,-,TRBJ2-5,TRBV7-2,TGTGCCAGCAGCTTACTTGGAGGGTGGGGGGAGACCCAGTACTTC,CASSLLGGWGETQYF
-,TRBD2,TRBJ2-2,TRBV11-2,TGTGCCAGCAGCTTTGCGGCTAGCGGGAACACCGGGGAGCTGTTTTTT,CASSFAASGNTGELFF
-,-,TRBJ1-4,TRBV19,TGTGCCAGTATCGGAAGCTCGACTAATGAAAAACTGTTTTTT,CASIGSSTNEKLFF
few,-,TRBJ1-2,TRBV5-6,TGTGCCAGCAGCTTGAGCCTCAGGGTTACCTATGGCTACACCTTC,CASSLSLRVTYGYTF
-,TRBD2,TRBJ2-5,TRBV7-9,TGTGCCAGCAGCTTAAAACTAGCGGGGGTTACTGGGACCCAGTACTTC,CASSLKLAGVTGTQYF
-,-,TRBJ1-4,TRBV18,TGTGCCAGCTCACCGCCAGGGCTTACTAATGAAAAACTGTTTTTT,CASSPPGLTNEKLFF
few,-,TRBJ1-2,TRBV5-1,TGCGCCAGCACCCAAGCTGGGGGATACTATGGCTACACCTTC,CASTQAGGYYGYTF